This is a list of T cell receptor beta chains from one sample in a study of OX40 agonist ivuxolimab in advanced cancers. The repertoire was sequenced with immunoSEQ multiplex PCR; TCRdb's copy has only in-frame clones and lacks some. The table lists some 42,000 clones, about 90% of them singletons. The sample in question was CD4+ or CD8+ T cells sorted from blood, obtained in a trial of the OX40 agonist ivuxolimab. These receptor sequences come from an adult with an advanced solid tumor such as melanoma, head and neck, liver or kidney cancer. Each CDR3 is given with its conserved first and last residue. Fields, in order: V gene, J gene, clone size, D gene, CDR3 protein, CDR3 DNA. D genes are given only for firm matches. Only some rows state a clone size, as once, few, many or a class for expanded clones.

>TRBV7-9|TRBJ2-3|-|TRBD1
CASSLTQGDTQYF
TGTGCCAGCAGCCTTACACAGGGGGATACGCAGTATTTT
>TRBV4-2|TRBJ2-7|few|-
CASSQADLVGQYF
TGTGCCAGCAGCCAAGCTGACCTCGTGGGGCAGTACTTC
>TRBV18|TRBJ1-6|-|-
CASSPDRYNSPLHF
TGTGCCAGCTCACCAGACAGGTATAATTCACCCCTCCACTTT
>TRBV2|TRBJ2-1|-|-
CASSTPGGQRSPQFF
TGTGCCAGCAGCACCCCCGGAGGCCAGCGCTCCCCGCAGTTCTTC
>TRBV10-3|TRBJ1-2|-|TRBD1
CAISDQGAWGYTF
TGTGCCATCAGTGATCAGGGGGCGTGGGGCTACACCTTC
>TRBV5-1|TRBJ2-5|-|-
CASSLSGGLETQYF
TGCGCCAGCAGCTTATCAGGGGGGCTAGAGACCCAGTACTTC
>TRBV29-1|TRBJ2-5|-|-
CSAAAQGQTQYF
TGCAGCGCGGCTGCCCAAGGGCAGACCCAGTACTTC
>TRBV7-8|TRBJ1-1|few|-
CASSLGAGTEAFF
TGTGCCAGCAGCTTAGGTGCGGGCACTGAAGCTTTCTTT
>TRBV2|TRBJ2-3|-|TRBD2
CATWTSGDQDTQYF
TGTGCCACCTGGACTAGCGGGGATCAAGATACGCAGTATTTT
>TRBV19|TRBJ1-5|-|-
CASSETGGKGQPQHF
TGTGCCAGTAGTGAAACAGGAGGAAAAGGTCAGCCCCAGCATTTT
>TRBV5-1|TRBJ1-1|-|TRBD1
CASSPGTGSTEAFF
TGCGCCAGCAGCCCCGGGACAGGGTCCACTGAAGCTTTCTTT
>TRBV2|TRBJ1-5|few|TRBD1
CASSNRGNQPQHF
TGTGCCAGCAGTAACAGGGGGAATCAGCCCCAGCATTTT
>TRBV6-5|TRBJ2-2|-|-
CASRSVGGRTGELFF
TGTGCCAGCAGGAGCGTCGGGGGTAGGACCGGGGAGCTGTTTTTT